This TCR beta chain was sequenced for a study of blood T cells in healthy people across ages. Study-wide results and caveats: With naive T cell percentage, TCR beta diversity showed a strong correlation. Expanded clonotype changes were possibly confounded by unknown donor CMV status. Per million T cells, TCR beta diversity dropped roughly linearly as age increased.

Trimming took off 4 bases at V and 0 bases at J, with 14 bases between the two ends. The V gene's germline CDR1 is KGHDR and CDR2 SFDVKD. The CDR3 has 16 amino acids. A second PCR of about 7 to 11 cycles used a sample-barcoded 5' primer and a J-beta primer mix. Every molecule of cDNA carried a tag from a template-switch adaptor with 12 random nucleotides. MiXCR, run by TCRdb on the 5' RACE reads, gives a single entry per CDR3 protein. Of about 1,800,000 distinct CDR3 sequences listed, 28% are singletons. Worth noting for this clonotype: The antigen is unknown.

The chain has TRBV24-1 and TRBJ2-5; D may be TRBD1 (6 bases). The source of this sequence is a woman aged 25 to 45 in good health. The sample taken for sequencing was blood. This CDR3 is CATSDSKDSYQETQYF. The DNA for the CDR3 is TGTGCCACCAGTGACTCTAAGGACAGTTACCAAGAGACCCAGTACTTC.